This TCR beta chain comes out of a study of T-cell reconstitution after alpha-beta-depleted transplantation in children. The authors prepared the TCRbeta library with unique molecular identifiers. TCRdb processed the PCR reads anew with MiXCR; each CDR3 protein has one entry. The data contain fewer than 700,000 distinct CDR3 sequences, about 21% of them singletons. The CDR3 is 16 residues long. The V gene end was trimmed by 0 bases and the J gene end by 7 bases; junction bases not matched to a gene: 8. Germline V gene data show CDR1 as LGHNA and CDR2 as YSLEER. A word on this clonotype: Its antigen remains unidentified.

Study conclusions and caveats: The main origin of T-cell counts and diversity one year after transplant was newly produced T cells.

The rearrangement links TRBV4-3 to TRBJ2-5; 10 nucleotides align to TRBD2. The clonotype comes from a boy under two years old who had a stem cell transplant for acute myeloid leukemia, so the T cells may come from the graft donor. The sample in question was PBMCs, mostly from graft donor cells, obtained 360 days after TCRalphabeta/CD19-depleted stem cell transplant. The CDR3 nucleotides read TGCGCCAGCAGCCAAGATCGAGCGGGGGGGCGAACGACCCAGTACTTC. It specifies CASSQDRAGGRTTQYF.